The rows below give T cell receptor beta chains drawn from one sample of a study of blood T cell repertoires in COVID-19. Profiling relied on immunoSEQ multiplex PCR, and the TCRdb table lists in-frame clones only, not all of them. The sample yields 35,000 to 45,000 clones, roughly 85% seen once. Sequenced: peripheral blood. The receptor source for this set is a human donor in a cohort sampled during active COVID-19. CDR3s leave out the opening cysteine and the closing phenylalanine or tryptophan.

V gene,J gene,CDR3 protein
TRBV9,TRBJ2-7,ASSVGPGAAYEQY
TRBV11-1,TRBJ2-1,ASSSRRGPEDEQF
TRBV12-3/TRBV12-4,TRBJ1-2,ASRTGDWGYT
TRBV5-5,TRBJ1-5,ASSPQTGSRPEPQH
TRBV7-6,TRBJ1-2,ASSLGSGGSYGYT
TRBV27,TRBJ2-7,ASSLSDRSSYEQY
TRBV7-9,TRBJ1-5,ASSSSGTGVGNQPQH
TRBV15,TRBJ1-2,ATSALPRWDGYT
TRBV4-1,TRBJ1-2,ASSQADRDYYGYT
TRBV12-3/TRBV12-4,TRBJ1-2,ASSYLQIYGYT
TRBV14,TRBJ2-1,ASRPNDGQGTWNEQF
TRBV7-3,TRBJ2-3,ASSSGQGNTQY
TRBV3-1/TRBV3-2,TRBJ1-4,ASSGWQGQNEKLF